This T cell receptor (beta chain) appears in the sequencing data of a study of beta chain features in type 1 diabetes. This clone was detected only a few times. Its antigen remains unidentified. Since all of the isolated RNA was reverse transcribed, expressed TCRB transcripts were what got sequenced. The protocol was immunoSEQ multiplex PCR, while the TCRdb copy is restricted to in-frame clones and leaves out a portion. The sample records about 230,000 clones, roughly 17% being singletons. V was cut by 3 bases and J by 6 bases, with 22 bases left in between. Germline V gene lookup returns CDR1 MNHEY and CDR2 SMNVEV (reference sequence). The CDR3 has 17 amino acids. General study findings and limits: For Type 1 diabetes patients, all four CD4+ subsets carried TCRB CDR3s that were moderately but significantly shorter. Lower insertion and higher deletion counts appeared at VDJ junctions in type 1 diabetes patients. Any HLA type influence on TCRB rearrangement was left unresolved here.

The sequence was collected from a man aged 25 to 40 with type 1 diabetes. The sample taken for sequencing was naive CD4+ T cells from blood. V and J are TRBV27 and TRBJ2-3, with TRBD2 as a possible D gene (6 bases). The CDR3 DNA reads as TGTGCCAGCAGTTTGACCCCCGGCGGGAAGGTTAGGGATACGCAGTATTTT. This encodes CASSLTPGGKVRDTQYF.